The 32 T cell receptor beta chains in this list originate from one sample, sequenced in a study of T cells expressing NK-cell markers. Each CDR3 protein gets one entry in TCRdb, which reprocessed the 5' RACE reads and gives no DNA. The sample table includes some 300,000 distinct CDR3 sequences. Sequencing was carried out using blood T cells: a sorted CD56 or NKG2C T cell subset, CD4+ or CD8+ T cells, or bulk PBMC T cells (not recorded which). Receptor source: a man aged 18 to 30 in good health.

The gene calls are TRBV12-3 or TRBV12-4 and TRBJ2-1; absent DNA, TCRdb's TRBD2 call cannot be checked. The CDR3 loop spans 15 amino acids. The CDR3 sequence is CASLRPGLGYNEQFF.

J is TRBJ2-4 and V is TRBV6-2 or TRBV6-3; as DNA is missing, the TRBD2 call by TCRdb cannot be tested. The CDR3 length is 16 residues. Germline lookup yields CDR1 MNHEY and CDR2 SVGEGT. CDR3 loop: CASSSLTSGRSSIQYF.

This chain connects TRBV6-1 to TRBJ2-1; TCRdb indicates TRBD2, and absent DNA this call remains unverified. The V gene's germline CDR1 is MNHNS and CDR2 SASEGT. This CDR3 is 15 amino acids long. The CDR3 loop reads CASRATSGKYNEQFF.

The chain links TRBV29-1 to TRBJ2-1; TCRdb reports TRBD2, a call that lacks DNA to check it against. The germline V gene has CDR1 SQVTM and CDR2 ANQGSEA. The CDR3 totals 19 residues. CDR3: CSVSFTSGRAKRSYNEQFF.

This chain uses TRBV20-1 with TRBJ2-5; there is no DNA to check the TCRdb D call of TRBD2. In germline, CDR1 is DFQATT, CDR2 SNEGSKA (reference sequence). CDR3 length: 14 residues. CDR3 loop: CSARPTRGQETQYF.

The chain recombines TRBV4-1 with TRBJ2-2. Germline loops: CDR1 MGHRA, CDR2 YSYEKL. This CDR3 region has 16 residues. CDR3 residues: CASSQDGALDTGELFF.

The V call is TRBV29-1, the J call TRBJ2-7; TCRdb returns TRBD1, unconfirmable since there is no DNA. The germline gives CDR1 SQVTM, CDR2 ANQGSEA. The CDR3 contains 11 residues. CDR3 protein: CSVYRGLEQYF.

The chain couples TRBV5-5 to TRBJ1-1; the TRBD1 assignment by TCRdb is unverifiable without DNA. Germline CDR1 reads SGHKS; CDR2 reads YYEKEE (reference sequence). The CDR3 length is 16 residues. The CDR3 region is CASSFRTGVVGTEAFF.

The chain uses TRBV19 and TRBJ2-2; TCRdb lists TRBD2, though no DNA is available to test this call. Looked up from germline, CDR1 is LNHDA and CDR2 is SQIVND (reference sequence). The CDR3 runs 13 residues. CDR3 protein: CASKASWGGELFF.

The chain carries TRBV28 and TRBJ2-5; there is no DNA to check the TCRdb D call of TRBD2. This CDR3 has 16 amino acids. The germline CDR1 and CDR2 sequences are MDHEN and SYDVKM. CDR3 amino acids: CASSLGLAGIQETQYF.

The rearrangement links TRBV20-1 to TRBJ2-3. The germline gives CDR1 DFQATT, CDR2 SNEGSKA (reference sequence). The CDR3 spans 14 residues. The CDR3 loop reads CSARDVASPDTQYF.

V and J are TRBV6-2 or TRBV6-3 and TRBJ2-7; without DNA, the TCRdb call of TRBD1 cannot be checked. The CDR3 is 12 amino acids. The V gene's germline CDR1 is MNHEY and CDR2 SVGEGT. CDR3 protein: CASRDVDYEQYF.

J is TRBJ2-5 and V is TRBV24-1; TCRdb names TRBD1, which stays unverified in the absence of DNA. Germline V gene sequence: CDR1 KGHDR, CDR2 SFDVKD. CDR3 length equals 16 residues. The CDR3 spells CATSDLSTGGDETQYF.

The chain uses TRBV9 and TRBJ2-1; with no DNA, the TCRdb D assignment of TRBD2 cannot be verified. Germline CDR1 SGDLS, CDR2 YYNGEE. The CDR3 sequence is 18 residues long. This chain's CDR3 is CASSVVVGSGIRDNEQFF.

V is TRBV6-1 and J is TRBJ2-5; TCRdb selects TRBD1, and the lack of DNA leaves this call unchecked. The CDR3 totals 16 residues. Germline CDR1 is MNHNS and CDR2 is SASEGT. The CDR3 region is CASSIRGGVLQETQYF.

The chain joins TRBV10-3 to TRBJ2-4; the TCRdb D gene call, TRBD2, has no DNA to confirm it. Germline CDR1 and CDR2: ENHRY and SYGVKD. The CDR3 loop spans 19 amino acids. CDR3 sequence: CAIQAAGTSGSMAKNIQYF.

This chain links TRBV20-1 with TRBJ1-2; no DNA is available, so the TRBD1 call from TCRdb remains unchecked. The germline V gene encodes CDR1 DFQATT and CDR2 SNEGSKA (reference sequence). The CDR3 runs to 12 residues. Here the CDR3 reads CSARGQPGSYTF.

This chain uses TRBV6-1 with TRBJ2-3; TCRdb lists TRBD2, though no DNA is available to test this call. Per the germline V gene, CDR1 is MNHNS and CDR2 is SASEGT. CDR3 length: 13 residues. CDR3 sequence reads: CASRADYADTQYF.

This rearrangement joins TRBV6-5 to TRBJ2-5; the TCRdb D gene call, TRBD1, has no DNA to confirm it. The V gene's germline CDR1 is MNHEY and CDR2 SVGAGI. The CDR3 covers 16 residues. Here the CDR3 reads CASSYSTGRFQETQYF.

The J gene is TRBJ2-1, the V gene TRBV12-3 or TRBV12-4; the TCRdb D gene call, TRBD2, has no DNA to confirm it. The CDR3 length is 20 residues. Here the CDR3 reads CASSPDSGTSGSSRIHEQFF.

The chain joins TRBV30 to TRBJ2-1; TCRdb lists TRBD1, though no DNA is available to test this call. The CDR3 runs 13 residues. In germline, CDR1 is GTSNPN, CDR2 SVGIG (reference sequence). The CDR3 loop reads CALGGNLYNEQFF.

The chain links TRBV29-1 to TRBJ2-1; TCRdb's assignment of TRBD2 cannot be checked, as there is no DNA. Germline CDR1 reads SQVTM; CDR2 reads ANQGSEA. The CDR3 contains 13 residues. CDR3 amino acids: CSVVSGAYNEQFF.

This sequence joins TRBV6-2 or TRBV6-3 and TRBJ2-7; TCRdb's D call of TRBD2 is untestable without DNA. The CDR3 is 13 residues long. The germline V gene encodes CDR1 MNHEY and CDR2 SVGEGT. The CDR3 here is CASGQSQGHEQYF.

The chain joins TRBV6-2 or TRBV6-3 to TRBJ2-7; TCRdb's D call, TRBD1, is unchecked because there is no DNA. This CDR3 comprises 13 residues. From germline, CDR1 is MNHEY and CDR2 SVGEGT. CDR3 loop: CASSRLLAGEQYF.

The chain combines TRBV5-4 with TRBJ2-1; TCRdb selects TRBD1, and the lack of DNA leaves this call unchecked. The length of the CDR3 is 15 residues. Germline V gene data show CDR1 as SGHNT and CDR2 as YYREEE (reference sequence). CDR3 loop: CASSPPRGGSDEQFF. The whole variable domain, filled in from reference TRBV5-4 and TRBJ2-1, reads ETGVTQSPTHLIKTRGQQVTLRCSSQSGHNTVSWYQQALGQGPQFIFQYYREEENGRGNFPPRFSGLQFPNYSSELNVNALELDDSALYLCASSPPRGGSDEQFFGPGTRLTVL.

CDR3 region: CASRTGTSYNEQFF. The rearrangement uses TRBV12-3 or TRBV12-4 and TRBJ2-1; TCRdb reports TRBD2, a call that lacks DNA to check it against. The CDR3 contains 14 residues.

V is TRBV5-1 and J is TRBJ2-1; no DNA is available, so the TRBD1 call from TCRdb remains unchecked. Germline V CDR1 and CDR2: SGHRS, YFSETQ. The CDR3 runs to 13 residues. CDR3 amino acids: CASSFRQGLEQFF.

The chain joins TRBV10-3 to TRBJ2-7. The CDR3 has 14 amino acids. Per germline, CDR1 ENHRY and CDR2 SYGVKD. The CDR3 reads CAISESFLRDEQYF.

This chain connects TRBV7-8 to TRBJ2-2; TCRdb's D call, TRBD1, is unchecked because there is no DNA. This CDR3 is 13 amino acids long. Per the germline V gene, CDR1 is SGHVS and CDR2 is FQNEAQ. The CDR3 sequence is CASRGGGPGELFF.

This chain links TRBV30 with TRBJ1-2; the TCRdb call, TRBD1, lacks DNA for checking. Germline CDR1 is GTSNPN and CDR2 is SVGIG (reference sequence). The CDR3 runs to 13 residues. The CDR3 spells CAWSVLGGYGYTF.

This chain connects TRBV20-1 to TRBJ2-2. CDR1 DFQATT and CDR2 SNEGSKA come from the germline V gene (reference sequence). This CDR3 region has 15 residues. The CDR3 region is CSARDYRLWTGELFF.

The V call is TRBV11-3, the J call TRBJ2-5; TCRdb's D call of TRBD1 is untestable without DNA. The CDR3 contains 14 residues. CDR1 and CDR2 from the germline V gene are SGHNT and YENEEA. CDR3 in amino acids: CASTISRGPETQYF.